The rows below give T cell receptor beta chains drawn from one sample of a study of beta chain features in type 1 diabetes. Clones were read by immunoSEQ multiplex PCR, and TCRdb kept only the in-frame ones, dropping some. The sample carries approximately 250,000 clones, 16% recorded once. What was sequenced was naive CD4+ T cells from blood. Receptor source: a man between 25 and 39 years old with type 1 diabetes. CDR3s include the opening cysteine and the closing phenylalanine or tryptophan. D genes are given only for firm matches. The size of a clone is reported for some rows only, either as once, few or many, or as a class for expanded clones.

TRBJ1-1 few TRBV30 . 14 CAWTVRNLNTEAFF TGTGCCTGGACAGTCAGAAACTTGAACACTGAAGCTTTCTTT
TRBJ2-3 once TRBV6-5 TRBD1 16 CASSYHRTGGTDTQYF TGTGCCAGCAGTTACCACAGGACAGGGGGCACAGATACGCAGTATTTT
TRBJ2-1 few TRBV28 . 10 CASSSLAAVF TGTGCCAGCAGTTCGTTAGCAGCGGTCTTC
TRBJ1-1 . TRBV30 . 13 CAWNRGGQTEAFF TGTGCCTGGAATCGCGGGGGGCAAACTGAAGCTTTCTTT
TRBJ2-7 few TRBV27 . 13 CASSPSGLYEQYF TGTGCCAGCAGTCCTTCCGGGCTCTACGAGCAGTACTTC
TRBJ1-4 . TRBV2 . 14 CASSAQGTNEKLFF TGTGCCAGCAGTGCACAGGGAACTAATGAAAAACTGTTTTTT
TRBJ2-5 few TRBV5-6 . 15 CASSSGTWVEETQYF TGTGCCAGCAGCTCAGGGACATGGGTGGAAGAGACCCAGTACTTC
TRBJ2-3 few TRBV29-1 TRBD2 14 CSAFTSGSTDTQYF TGCAGCGCTTTCACTAGCGGGAGCACAGATACGCAGTATTTT
TRBJ2-1 . TRBV30 TRBD2 15 CAWSVGTSGPNEQFF TGTGCCTGGAGTGTGGGGACTAGCGGCCCCAATGAGCAGTTCTTC
TRBJ2-5 few TRBV25-1 . 14 CASSDSLAGETQYF TGTGCCAGCAGTGATTCACTAGCCGGAGAGACCCAGTACTTC
TRBJ1-5 . TRBV30 TRBD1 14 CAWSVGQLNQPQHF TGTGCCTGGAGTGTGGGACAGCTCAATCAGCCCCAGCATTTT
TRBJ1-2 few TRBV30 . 12 CAWSPQGYGYTF TGTGCCTGGAGTCCACAGGGCTATGGCTACACCTTC
TRBJ2-6 few TRBV7-9 . 17 CASSLVGQGAGANVLTF TGTGCCAGCAGCTTAGTTGGGCAGGGTGCTGGGGCCAACGTCCTGACTTTC
TRBJ2-7 . TRBV29-1 . 12 CSVAQRSYEQYF TGCAGCGTTGCACAGAGAAGCTACGAGCAGTACTTC
TRBJ2-5 . TRBV5-1 . 14 CASSLGTTRETQYF TGCGCCAGCAGCTTGGGTACGACGAGGGAGACCCAGTACTTC
TRBJ1-5 . TRBV30 TRBD1 17 CAWSLRRDRWSNQPQHF TGTGCCTGGAGCTTAAGGAGGGACAGATGGAGCAATCAGCCCCAGCATTTT
TRBJ2-1 few TRBV4-3 . 14 CASSPSGREAEQFF TGCGCCAGCAGCCCCTCGGGCAGGGAGGCTGAGCAGTTCTTC
TRBJ2-2 . TRBV29-1 . 12 CSVRADTGELFF TGCAGCGTACGGGCAGACACCGGGGAGCTGTTTTTT
TRBJ2-7 . TRBV7-2 TRBD2 15 CASSPRTSGIYEQYF TGTGCCAGCAGCCCCAGGACTAGCGGGATTTACGAGCAGTACTTC
TRBJ2-7 . TRBV14 TRBD2 17 CASSQVTAGGPRYEQYF TGTGCCAGCAGCCAAGTTACAGCGGGAGGGCCCAGGTACGAGCAGTACTTC
TRBJ1-1 . TRBV9 . 13 CASSVEVNTEAFF TGTGCCAGCAGCGTAGAGGTGAACACTGAAGCTTTCTTT
TRBJ2-7 once TRBV7-3 . 14 CASSLKTASYEQYF TGTGCCAGCAGCCTCAAGACAGCCTCCTACGAGCAGTACTTC
TRBJ2-7 . TRBV2 . 11 CASGRGNEQYF TGTGCCAGTGGAAGAGGTAACGAGCAGTACTTC
TRBJ2-5 . TRBV29-1 TRBD2 13 CSVDFAGGETQYF TGCAGCGTTGATTTTGCGGGAGGAGAGACCCAGTACTTC